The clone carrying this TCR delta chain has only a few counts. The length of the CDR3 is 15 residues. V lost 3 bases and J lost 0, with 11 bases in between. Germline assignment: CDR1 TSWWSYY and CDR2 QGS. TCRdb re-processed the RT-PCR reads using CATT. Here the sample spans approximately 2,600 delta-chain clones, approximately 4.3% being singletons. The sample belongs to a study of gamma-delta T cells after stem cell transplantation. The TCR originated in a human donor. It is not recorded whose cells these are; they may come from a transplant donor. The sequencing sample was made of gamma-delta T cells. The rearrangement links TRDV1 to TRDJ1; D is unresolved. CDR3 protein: CALGDLSRYTDKLIF. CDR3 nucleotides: TGTGCTCTTGGGGACCTTTCCCGCTACACCGATAAACTCATCTTT.